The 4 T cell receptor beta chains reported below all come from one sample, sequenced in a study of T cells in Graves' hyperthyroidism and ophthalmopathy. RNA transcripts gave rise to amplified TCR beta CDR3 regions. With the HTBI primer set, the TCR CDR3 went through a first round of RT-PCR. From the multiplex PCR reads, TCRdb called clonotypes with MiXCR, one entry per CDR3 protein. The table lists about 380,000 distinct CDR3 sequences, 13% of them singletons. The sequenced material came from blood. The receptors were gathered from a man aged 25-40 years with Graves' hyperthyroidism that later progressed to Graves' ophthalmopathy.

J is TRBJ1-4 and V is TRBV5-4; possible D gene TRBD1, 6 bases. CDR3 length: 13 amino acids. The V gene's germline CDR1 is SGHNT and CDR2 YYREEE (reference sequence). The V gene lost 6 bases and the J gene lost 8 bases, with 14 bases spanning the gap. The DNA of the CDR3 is TGTGCCAGCACCCGGAGGAGGGGGGAAAAACTGTTTTTT. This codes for CASTRRRGEKLFF.

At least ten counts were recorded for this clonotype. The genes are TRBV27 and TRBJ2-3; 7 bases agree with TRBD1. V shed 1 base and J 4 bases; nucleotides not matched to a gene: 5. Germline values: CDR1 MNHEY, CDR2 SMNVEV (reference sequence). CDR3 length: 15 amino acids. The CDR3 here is CASSLLQGVADTQYF. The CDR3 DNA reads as TGTGCCAGCAGTTTATTGCAGGGGGTCGCAGATACGCAGTATTTT.

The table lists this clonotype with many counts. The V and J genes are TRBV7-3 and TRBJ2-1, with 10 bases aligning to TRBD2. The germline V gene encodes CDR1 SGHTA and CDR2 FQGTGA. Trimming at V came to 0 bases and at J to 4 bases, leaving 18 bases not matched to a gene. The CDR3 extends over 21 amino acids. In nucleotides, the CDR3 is TGTGCCAGCAGCTTAACACCGACAGGCGCTATAGCGGGGGGCACATACAATGAGCAGTTCTTC. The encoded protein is CASSLTPTGAIAGGTYNEQFF.

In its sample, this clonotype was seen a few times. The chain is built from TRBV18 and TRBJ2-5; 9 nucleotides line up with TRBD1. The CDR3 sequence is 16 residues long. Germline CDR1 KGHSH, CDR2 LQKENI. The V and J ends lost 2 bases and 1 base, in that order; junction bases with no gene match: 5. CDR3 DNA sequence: TGTGCCAGCTCACCAACGGGACAGGGAATCCAAGAGACCCAGTACTTC. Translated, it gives CASSPTGQGIQETQYF.